This is a list of T cell receptor beta chains from one sample in a study of blood T cell repertoires in COVID-19. Assay: immunoSEQ multiplex PCR; the TCRdb copy retains only in-frame clones and omits some. The sample carries hundreds of thousands of clones, 89% recorded once. The source material was peripheral blood. These TCRs come from a man younger than 30 with COVID-19, enrolled during active disease. The CDR3 runs from the conserved cysteine through the conserved F or W. Each record gives: J gene, CDR3 length, V gene, D gene, clone size, CDR3 protein, CDR3 DNA. The D gene is left open where the match is weak. Rows give clone size only sometimes, using once, few, many, or a class for an expanded clone.

j_call: TRBJ2-7
cdr3_length: 12
v_call: TRBV5-4
d_call: .
clone_size: once
cdr3_aa: CASSLDRDTQYF
cdr3_nt: TGTGCCAGCAGCTTGGACCGGGACACGCAGTACTTC

j_call: TRBJ2-2
cdr3_length: 14
v_call: TRBV11-3
d_call: TRBD2
clone_size: .
cdr3_aa: CASRSGTSSGELFF
cdr3_nt: TGTGCCAGCAGAAGTGGGACTAGCTCGGGCGAGCTGTTTTTT

j_call: TRBJ2-7
cdr3_length: 13
v_call: TRBV2
d_call: .
clone_size: .
cdr3_aa: CASSGAQNYEQYF
cdr3_nt: TGTGCCAGCAGTGGGGCACAGAACTACGAGCAGTACTTC

j_call: TRBJ1-1
cdr3_length: 13
v_call: TRBV28
d_call: .
clone_size: .
cdr3_aa: CASGRHGDTEAFF
cdr3_nt: TGTGCCAGCGGGAGACATGGGGACACTGAAGCTTTCTTT

j_call: TRBJ2-7
cdr3_length: 15
v_call: TRBV28
d_call: TRBD2
clone_size: .
cdr3_aa: CASSPSGGLTYEQYF
cdr3_nt: TGTGCCAGCAGCCCGAGCGGGGGGCTGACCTACGAGCAGTACTTC

j_call: TRBJ2-1
cdr3_length: 13
v_call: TRBV12-3/TRBV12-4
d_call: .
clone_size: .
cdr3_aa: CASSITRSGEQFF
cdr3_nt: TGTGCCAGCAGTATAACTAGGAGCGGTGAGCAGTTCTTC

j_call: TRBJ2-7
cdr3_length: 14
v_call: TRBV2
d_call: .
clone_size: .
cdr3_aa: CASSEGSRAYEQYF
cdr3_nt: TGTGCCAGCAGTGAGGGCAGCAGAGCCTACGAGCAGTACTTC

j_call: TRBJ1-5
cdr3_length: 17
v_call: TRBV19
d_call: .
clone_size: .
cdr3_aa: CASSIVPVPGGNQPQHF
cdr3_nt: TGTGCCAGTAGTATAGTTCCCGTACCGGGGGGCAATCAGCCCCAGCATTTT

j_call: TRBJ2-7
cdr3_length: 13
v_call: TRBV7-2
d_call: .
clone_size: .
cdr3_aa: CASSLAQGAEQYF
cdr3_nt: TGTGCCAGCAGCTTAGCGCAAGGGGCTGAGCAGTACTTC

j_call: TRBJ2-7
cdr3_length: 13
v_call: TRBV10-3
d_call: .
clone_size: once
cdr3_aa: CAVRLEGEREQYF
cdr3_nt: TGTGCCGTGCGACTAGAAGGAGAGAGGGAGCAGTACTTC

j_call: TRBJ1-1
cdr3_length: 12
v_call: TRBV4-1
d_call: .
clone_size: .
cdr3_aa: CASGHVNTEAFF
cdr3_nt: TGCGCCAGCGGACACGTGAACACTGAAGCTTTCTTT

j_call: TRBJ2-7
cdr3_length: 15
v_call: TRBV3-1/TRBV3-2
d_call: TRBD2
clone_size: .
cdr3_aa: CASSQGLAGAYEQYF
cdr3_nt: TGTGCCAGCAGCCAAGGACTAGCGGGAGCATACGAGCAGTACTTC

j_call: TRBJ2-7
cdr3_length: 16
v_call: TRBV27
d_call: TRBD2
clone_size: .
cdr3_aa: CASSLSLAGATYEQYF
cdr3_nt: TGTGCCAGCAGTTTAAGCCTAGCGGGTGCCACCTACGAGCAGTACTTC

j_call: TRBJ2-1
cdr3_length: 16
v_call: TRBV7-8
d_call: .
clone_size: .
cdr3_aa: CASSLRRLARHDEQFF
cdr3_nt: TGTGCCAGCAGCCTCCGGCGGCTAGCCCGGCACGATGAGCAGTTCTTC

j_call: TRBJ1-5
cdr3_length: 16
v_call: TRBV5-1
d_call: .
clone_size: .
cdr3_aa: CASSLRSTLSAQPQHF
cdr3_nt: TGCGCCAGCAGCTTGAGGTCGACCCTCAGCGCTCAGCCCCAGCATTTT

j_call: TRBJ2-1
cdr3_length: 12
v_call: TRBV7-7
d_call: .
clone_size: .
cdr3_aa: CASSFQGCEQFF
cdr3_nt: TGTGCTAGCAGCTTTCAGGGCTGTGAGCAGTTCTTC

j_call: TRBJ1-2
cdr3_length: 13
v_call: TRBV30
d_call: .
clone_size: .
cdr3_aa: CAWTGGRGYGYTF
cdr3_nt: TGTGCCTGGACCGGCGGGCGCGGCTATGGCTACACCTTC

j_call: TRBJ1-6
cdr3_length: 15
v_call: TRBV11-3
d_call: TRBD1
clone_size: .
cdr3_aa: CASSPEGQRNSPLHF
cdr3_nt: TGTGCCAGCAGCCCAGAGGGACAGCGTAATTCACCCCTCCACTTT

j_call: TRBJ1-2
cdr3_length: 13
v_call: TRBV7-9
d_call: .
clone_size: .
cdr3_aa: CASSLSDIYGYTF
cdr3_nt: TGTGCCAGCAGCTTATCAGACATCTATGGCTACACCTTC

j_call: TRBJ2-1
cdr3_length: 16
v_call: TRBV24-1
d_call: TRBD1
clone_size: once
cdr3_aa: CATSDQGQKFNNEQFF
cdr3_nt: TGTGCCACCAGTGACCAGGGACAGAAATTCAACAATGAGCAGTTCTTC

j_call: TRBJ1-5
cdr3_length: 15
v_call: TRBV5-4
d_call: .
clone_size: .
cdr3_aa: CASSLGGGRDQPQHF
cdr3_nt: TGTGCCAGCAGCTTGGGGGGGGGACGGGATCAGCCCCAGCATTTT

j_call: TRBJ2-7
cdr3_length: 13
v_call: TRBV3-1/TRBV3-2
d_call: TRBD1
clone_size: few
cdr3_aa: CASSGTASGEQYF
cdr3_nt: TGTGCCAGCAGCGGGACAGCCTCGGGGGAGCAGTACTTC

j_call: TRBJ2-1
cdr3_length: 15
v_call: TRBV19
d_call: TRBD2
clone_size: .
cdr3_aa: CASSLQRSGGNEQFF
cdr3_nt: TGTGCCAGTAGCCTACAACGATCGGGAGGGAATGAGCAGTTCTTC

j_call: TRBJ1-1
cdr3_length: 15
v_call: TRBV4-1
d_call: TRBD1
clone_size: .
cdr3_aa: CASSPGQGGNTEAFF
cdr3_nt: TGCGCCAGCAGCCCCGGACAGGGTGGCAACACTGAAGCTTTCTTT

j_call: TRBJ2-7
cdr3_length: 14
v_call: TRBV25-1
d_call: TRBD2
clone_size: once
cdr3_aa: CASSTSGVAYEQYF
cdr3_nt: TGTGCCAGTTCGACTAGCGGGGTTGCCTACGAGCAGTACTTC

j_call: TRBJ2-7
cdr3_length: 14
v_call: TRBV19
d_call: .
clone_size: .
cdr3_aa: CASRMDRSTYEQYF
cdr3_nt: TGTGCCAGTAGGATGGACAGATCAACCTACGAGCAGTACTTC

j_call: TRBJ1-1
cdr3_length: 15
v_call: TRBV10-2
d_call: .
clone_size: .
cdr3_aa: CASRDLPATGTEAFF
cdr3_nt: TGCGCCAGCAGGGATTTACCAGCGACGGGCACTGAAGCTTTCTTT

j_call: TRBJ1-1
cdr3_length: 14
v_call: TRBV7-5
d_call: .
clone_size: few
cdr3_aa: CVRSLDQPDTEAFF
cdr3_nt: TGTGTCAGAAGCTTAGATCAACCGGACACTGAAGCTTTCTTT

j_call: TRBJ1-6
cdr3_length: 15
v_call: TRBV28
d_call: TRBD1
clone_size: .
cdr3_aa: CASSSPGQGNSPLHF
cdr3_nt: TGTGCCAGCAGTTCCCCCGGACAGGGGAATTCACCCCTCCACTTT

j_call: TRBJ1-5
cdr3_length: 15
v_call: TRBV3-1/TRBV3-2
d_call: .
clone_size: once
cdr3_aa: CASSQGGGYGQPQHF
cdr3_nt: TGTGCCAGCAGCCAAGGGGGAGGGTACGGACAGCCCCAGCATTTT

j_call: TRBJ2-1
cdr3_length: 18
v_call: TRBV4-1
d_call: TRBD2
clone_size: .
cdr3_aa: CASSPTGLAGSSYNEQFF
cdr3_nt: TGCGCCAGCAGCCCAACGGGACTAGCGGGTAGCTCCTACAATGAGCAGTTCTTC

j_call: TRBJ2-3
cdr3_length: 15
v_call: TRBV30
d_call: .
clone_size: few
cdr3_aa: CAWRLEGTDSDTQYF
cdr3_nt: TGTGCCTGGAGGTTGGAGGGGACGGATAGTGATACGCAGTATTTT

j_call: TRBJ2-5
cdr3_length: 11
v_call: TRBV6-5
d_call: TRBD1
clone_size: .
cdr3_aa: CATTGGETQYF
cdr3_nt: TGTGCCACCACAGGGGGCGAGACCCAGTACTTC

j_call: TRBJ2-2
cdr3_length: 18
v_call: TRBV7-2
d_call: .
clone_size: .
cdr3_aa: CASSLGFSGLVNTGELFF
cdr3_nt: TGTGCCAGCAGCTTAGGTTTTTCGGGACTGGTTAACACCGGGGAGCTGTTTTTT

j_call: TRBJ1-2
cdr3_length: 14
v_call: TRBV2
d_call: .
clone_size: .
cdr3_aa: CASREPGQLYGYTF
cdr3_nt: TGTGCCAGCAGGGAACCTGGACAGCTGTATGGCTACACCTTC

j_call: TRBJ1-2
cdr3_length: 15
v_call: TRBV10-2
d_call: TRBD1
clone_size: .
cdr3_aa: CASSESVGQGYGYTF
cdr3_nt: TGCGCCAGCAGTGAGTCAGTGGGACAGGGATATGGCTACACCTTC

j_call: TRBJ1-3
cdr3_length: 12
v_call: TRBV2
d_call: TRBD1
clone_size: once
cdr3_aa: CASRDDRGLPYF
cdr3_nt: TGTGCCAGCAGGGACGACAGGGGGCTCCCCTATTTT

j_call: TRBJ1-5
cdr3_length: 15
v_call: TRBV30
d_call: .
clone_size: .
cdr3_aa: CAWSLGGLSNQPQHF
cdr3_nt: TGTGCCTGGAGTCTGGGGGGGCTGAGCAATCAGCCCCAGCATTTT

j_call: TRBJ2-1
cdr3_length: 14
v_call: TRBV18
d_call: TRBD1
clone_size: .
cdr3_aa: CASKPGQGANEQFF
cdr3_nt: TGTGCCAGCAAACCGGGACAGGGTGCAAATGAGCAGTTCTTC

j_call: TRBJ2-3
cdr3_length: 15
v_call: TRBV5-4
d_call: .
clone_size: .
cdr3_aa: CASSLKGGGTDTQYF
cdr3_nt: TGTGCCAGCAGCTTGAAGGGGGGGGGCACAGATACGCAGTATTTT